The entry below gives a single T cell receptor (beta chain) sequence along with its context. This record belongs to a study of blood T cell repertoires in COVID-19. Study-wide background: The United States, Italy and Spain provided the acute and convalescent COVID-19 samples. T cells, B-cell-depleted T cells, or PBMCs supplied cDNA or gDNA.

Per the original data handling: Amplification of reference gene primers was used by the study to estimate nucleated cell counts. The assay was immunoSEQ multiplex PCR, and TCRdb's table has in-frame clones only and misses some. V and J calls and clone size are as listed in that table; D and trimming were resolved from the DNA. The sample includes some 54,000 clones, roughly nine tenths of them seen just once. The CDR3 loop spans 15 amino acids. Germline V lookup: CDR1 ENHRY, CDR2 SYGVKD. Unmatched junction bases numbered 7, after V lost 4 bases and J lost 5 bases. Sequences were obtained from peripheral blood. J is TRBJ2-2 and V is TRBV10-3, with 7 bases lining up with TRBD1. This sequence was found in a man older than 75 with active or convalescent COVID-19. The CDR3 DNA sequence: TGTGCCATCAGTGGCAGCGACAGGGATACCGGGGAGCTGTTTTTT. It yields the protein CAISGSDRDTGELFF.